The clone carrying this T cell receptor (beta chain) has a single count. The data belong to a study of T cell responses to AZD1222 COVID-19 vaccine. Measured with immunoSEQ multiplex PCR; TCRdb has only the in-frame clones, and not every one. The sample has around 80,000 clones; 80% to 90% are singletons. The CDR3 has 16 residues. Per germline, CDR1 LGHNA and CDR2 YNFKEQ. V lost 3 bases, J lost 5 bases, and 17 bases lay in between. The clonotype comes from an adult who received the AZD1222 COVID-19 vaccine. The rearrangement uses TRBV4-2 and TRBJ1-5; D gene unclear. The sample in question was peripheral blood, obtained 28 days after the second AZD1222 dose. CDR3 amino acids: CASSQTPLGLYQPQHF. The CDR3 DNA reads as TGTGCCAGCAGCCAGACCCCACTTGGACTTTATCAGCCCCAGCATTTT.